Listed here are 17 T cell receptor beta chains from one sample, sequenced in a study of T cell repertoires in ileal Crohn's disease. Some clones are missing from TCRdb's copy, which holds only in-frame ones; the method was immunoSEQ multiplex PCR. Altogether a few thousand clones are present, roughly 80% being singletons, with the ten largest covering around 13%. Material: ileal tissue. The receptor source for this set is an adult with Crohn's disease.

This clone was detected once. The chain employs TRBV11-3 and TRBJ1-6; no definite D call. CDR1 and CDR2 from the germline V gene are SGHNT and YENEEA. Trimming stripped 5 bases from V and 8 bases from J, with 10 bases between. There are 13 residues in the CDR3. CDR3 in amino acids: CASSPNGDSPLHF. CDR3 DNA sequence: TGTGCCAGCAGCCCAAACGGGGATTCACCCCTCCACTTT.

J is TRBJ2-2 and V is TRBV5-5; 10 positions match TRBD1. Trimming cost V 4 bases and J 6 bases; bases outside gene matches: 9. Germline V lookup: CDR1 SGHKS, CDR2 YYEKEE (reference sequence). The CDR3 sequence is 16 residues long. The DNA for the CDR3 is TGTGCCAGCAGCCGTCCGGGACAGGGGAAAGCCGGGGAGCTGTTTTTT. Protein: CASSRPGQGKAGELFF.

This clone appeared a single time. The genes are TRBV5-3 and TRBJ2-7; D call uncertain. TRBV5-3 falls under the ORF class, with uncertain function. This CDR3 has 13 amino acids. V lost 2 bases and J 4 bases, leaving 10 bases between the germline ends. CDR3 nucleotide sequence: TGTGCCAGAAGCTTTATCCTTAGTTACGAGCAGTACTTC. Translation: CARSFILSYEQYF.

The chain is built from TRBV4-3 and TRBJ1-1; TRBD1 is a possible D gene (5 bases). Trimming left V 4 bases short and J 2 bases short, with 17 bases between. The CDR3 covers 16 residues. The germline V gene has CDR1 LGHNA and CDR2 YSLEER. CDR3 DNA sequence: TGCGCCAGCAGCCTCCAGGGAGGGTTCGGAAACACTGAAGCTTTCTTT. It yields the protein CASSLQGGFGNTEAFF.

The chain couples TRBV14 to TRBJ1-1, with 7 bases identical to TRBD1. The CDR3 sequence is 12 residues long. Trimming at V came to 3 bases and at J to 8 bases, leaving 3 bases not matched to a gene. Germline V CDR1 and CDR2: SGHDN, FVKESK. DNA for the CDR3: TGTGCCAGCAGCCAGGTACAGGGGGAAGCTTTCTTT. It is translated as CASSQVQGEAFF.

The chain is built from TRBV7-2 and TRBJ2-7, with D perhaps TRBD1 (6 bases). Trimming removed 3 bases from V and 0 bases from J, with 15 bases in between. Germline V gives CDR1 SGHTA, CDR2 FQGNSA. This CDR3 has 16 amino acids. As DNA, the CDR3 is TGTGCCAGCAGCTTTATCGGGACAACTTTCTCCTACGAGCAGTACTTC. It is translated as CASSFIGTTFSYEQYF.

This clone appeared once. The chain has TRBV27 and TRBJ1-3; the D is unclear. V lost 5 bases, J lost 0 bases, and 14 bases lay in between. From germline, CDR1 is MNHEY and CDR2 SMNVEV (reference sequence). The CDR3 consists of 16 residues. The CDR3 reads CASSALYSGSGNTIYF. CDR3 DNA: TGTGCCAGCAGTGCCCTCTACAGCGGCTCTGGAAACACCATATATTTT.

The chain joins TRBV5-4 to TRBJ2-5, with D possibly TRBD2 on 7 matching bases. This CDR3 is 16 amino acids long. Trimming stripped 0 bases from V and 4 bases from J, with 16 bases between. Germline V gives CDR1 SGHNT, CDR2 YYREEE (reference sequence). CDR3 sequence: CASSLGAGAPGETQYF. CDR3 sequence (DNA): TGTGCCAGCAGCTTGGGGGCGGGGGCGCCGGGAGAGACCCAGTACTTC. Full variable domain (missing parts from reference TRBV5-4 and TRBJ2-5): ETGVTQSPTHLIKTRGQQVTLRCSSQSGHNTVSWYQQALGQGPQFIFQYYREEENGRGNFPPRFSGLQFPNYSSELNVNALELDDSALYLCASSLGAGAPGETQYFGPGTRLLVL.

Regarding this clone: This CDR3 is also generated by other DNA sequences in the sample. The chain couples TRBV19 to TRBJ2-7; maybe TRBD1 (6 bases). This CDR3 has 13 amino acids. V lost 5 bases and J 2 bases, leaving 10 bases between the germline ends. Germline assignment: CDR1 LNHDA and CDR2 SQIVND (reference sequence). Written as DNA, the CDR3 is TGTGCCAGTAGTCCTGGACAGACCTACGAGCAGTACTTC. Translating gives CASSPGQTYEQYF.

This chain links TRBV5-1 with TRBJ1-2; no clear D. The V end lost 2 bases, the J end lost 4 bases, and 6 bases lay between the germline ends. Germline CDR1 and CDR2: SGHRS and YFSETQ. The CDR3 runs 12 residues. The CDR3 protein is CASSLESYGYTF. The CDR3 coding sequence is TGCGCCAGCAGCTTAGAGAGCTATGGCTACACCTTC.

The table lists this clone with a count of one. The CDR3 sequence is CASSQEGRGGTGEQYF. DNA for the CDR3: TGCGCCAGCAGCCAAGAGGGACGAGGGGGAACTGGAGAGCAGTACTTC. This rearrangement joins TRBV4-1 to TRBJ2-7; weak D call: TRBD1 (6 bases). The germline V gene has CDR1 MGHRA and CDR2 YSYEKL. This CDR3 has 16 amino acids. V was shortened by 0 bases and J by 7 bases, with 19 bases between the two germline ends.

CDR3 DNA: TGTGCCAGCAGTTTATACCCGGACAGGGCCCTCTACGAGCAGTACTTC. This sequence encodes CASSLYPDRALYEQYF. This chain uses TRBV27 with TRBJ2-7; 8 nucleotides match TRBD1. Looked up from germline, CDR1 is MNHEY and CDR2 is SMNVEV (reference sequence). The CDR3 contains 16 residues. V lost 1 base and J lost 3; bases outside the gene matches: 8.

This clone was seen a single time. The chain combines TRBV4-1 with TRBJ1-1, with D possibly being TRBD1 (5 bases). The CDR3 loop spans 15 amino acids. V was cut by 5 bases and J by 6 bases, with 19 bases left in between. Per germline, CDR1 MGHRA and CDR2 YSYEKL. The CDR3 reads CASSELRGLLAEAFF. The CDR3 nucleotides are TGCGCCAGCAGCGAGCTAAGGGGCCTTCTGGCTGAAGCTTTCTTT.

V usage is TRBV23-1 and J usage is TRBJ2-7; 10 positions agree with TRBD1. TRBV23-1 is flagged as an ORF with uncertain function. The CDR3 consists of 17 residues. The trim removed 0 bases at V and 5 bases at J, leaving 10 bases unmatched. The CDR3 loop reads CASSQSSKGQGRDEQYF. For the CDR3, the DNA is TGCGCCAGCAGTCAATCGTCCAAGGGACAGGGGAGAGACGAGCAGTACTTC.

Only a few counts were recorded for this clone. This chain uses TRBV6-4 with TRBJ2-2; no clear D. V was trimmed by 3 bases and J by 6 bases, leaving 11 bases between them. Germline CDR1 MRHNA, CDR2 SNTAGT. The CDR3 is made up of 14 amino acids. CDR3 coding DNA: TGTGCCAGCAGTGAATCCAGCGCCGCCGGGGAGCTGTTTTTT. This translates into CASSESSAAGELFF.

The chain recombines TRBV6-1 with TRBJ2-7, with 8 positions matching TRBD1. The CDR3 is 14 amino acids. Germline trimming cut 7 bases from V and 4 bases from J; bases unmatched to any gene: 9. CDR1 is MNHNS, CDR2 SASEGT, per germline. The CDR3 sequence: CASIHRDRRYEQYF. CDR3 in DNA: TGTGCCAGCATCCACCGGGACAGGAGGTACGAGCAGTACTTC.

The rearrangement uses TRBV6-6 and TRBJ1-1; D gene uncertain. V was clipped by 5 bases and J by 2 bases, with 6 bases between them. Germline CDR1 reads MNHNY; CDR2 reads SVGAGI (reference sequence). The CDR3 length is 12 residues. The DNA of the CDR3 is TGTGCCAGCAGTACAGAAAACACTGAAGCTTTCTTT. As protein: CASSTENTEAFF.